This T cell receptor beta chain was recorded in a study of blood T cell dynamics during melanoma immunotherapy. Study in general: Patients with metastatic melanoma got pembrolizumab or nivolumab-ipilimumab as first-line care. Study-level points and caveats: Disease-control patients' PBMC repertoires became either more clonal or more diverse at W3.

Time point noted: week 3, after first cycle of checkpoint inhibitor. A fixed DNA input of 350 ng was used per bulk PBMC sample. TCRdb's copy holds only in-frame clones and misses some; the assay was immunoSEQ multiplex PCR. The sample contains fewer than 30,000 clones, approximately 83% of which appear only once. Concerning this clone: Its target is not known.

The sequence derives from a human donor with melanoma. The source material was blood, sampled from a patient treated with checkpoint blockade.

The CDR3 DNA sequence: TGTGCAAGTCGCTTAGGGTCTTCCTCCCAAAGATTCTATAGCAATCAGCCCCAGCATTTT. Its protein is CASRLGSSSQRFYSNQPQHF. This chain joins TRBV12-2 and TRBJ1-5. TRBV12-2 is deemed a pseudogene. The CDR3 is 20 amino acids.